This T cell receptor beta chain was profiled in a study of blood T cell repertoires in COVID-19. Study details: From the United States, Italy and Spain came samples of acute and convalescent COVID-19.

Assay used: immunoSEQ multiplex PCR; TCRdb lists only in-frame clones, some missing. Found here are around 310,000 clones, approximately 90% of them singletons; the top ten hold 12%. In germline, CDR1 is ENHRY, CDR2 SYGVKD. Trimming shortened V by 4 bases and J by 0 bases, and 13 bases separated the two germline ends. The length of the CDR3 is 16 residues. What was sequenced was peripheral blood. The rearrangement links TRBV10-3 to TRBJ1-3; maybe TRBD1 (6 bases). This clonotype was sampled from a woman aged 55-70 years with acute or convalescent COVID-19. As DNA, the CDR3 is TGTGCCATCAGTGGAATTACAGGGTTCTCTGGAAACACCATATATTTT. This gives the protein CAISGITGFSGNTIYF.